This T cell receptor beta chain was captured by sequencing in a study of radiotherapy plus CTLA-4 blockade in lung cancer. This clone has just a few counts. Sequencing used immunoSEQ multiplex PCR; TCRdb keeps in-frame clones, though not all of them. Of tens of thousands of clones in the sample, 70% to 80% were seen once. The TCR comes from a human donor with non-small cell lung cancer who had a complete response to radiotherapy plus ipilimumab. Source: peripheral blood, taken from a patient treated with radiotherapy plus ipilimumab.

The CDR3 sequence: CASSVDRFGQFF. The DNA of the CDR3 is TGTGCCAGCAGTGTAGACAGGTTTGGGCAGTTCTTC. The chain couples TRBV27 to TRBJ2-1; the D gene is possibly TRBD1 (6 bases). Germline V gene sequence: CDR1 MNHEY, CDR2 SMNVEV (reference sequence). The CDR3 totals 12 residues. Trimming took off 5 bases at V and 12 bases at J, with 14 bases between the two ends.